This TCR beta chain was observed in a study of cytomegalovirus exposure and HLA in healthy donors. Regarding the study as a whole: Later analysis revealed greater clonal expansion in HLA-associated TCR beta chains than in equally common others. TCR beta chain V- and J-gene trimming was linked, in a later analysis, to a missense variant in DCLRE1C. A later look showed TCR association rates differing by HLA locus, highest for DRB1 and lowest for HLA-C.

As to this clone: Its specificity is unknown.

CDR1 MNHEY and CDR2 SVGAGI come from the germline V gene. Trimming stripped 2 bases from V and 3 bases from J, with 17 bases between. The CDR3 is 16 amino acids. PCR was performed using 60 Vbeta and 13 Jbeta primers. In the authors' methods: Per a later analysis, the number of unique TCR beta chains was some 82 million, of which some 10 million were shared. This table comes from immunoSEQ multiplex PCR, and its TCRdb copy is limited to in-frame clones, with some not included. V, J and clone size were drawn from that table, and D and trimming were deduced from the DNA. The sample includes under 60,000 clones.

The receptor was derived from a woman in her 30s in good health and CMV-seropositive. Sequencing was performed on PBMCs. The V call is TRBV6-5, the J call TRBJ2-7; TRBD1 might be the D (5 bases). The CDR3 nucleotides are TGTGCCAGCAGTTACGGGTCAGGGCAATTTATCTACGAGCAGTACTTC. It encodes CASSYGSGQFIYEQYF.